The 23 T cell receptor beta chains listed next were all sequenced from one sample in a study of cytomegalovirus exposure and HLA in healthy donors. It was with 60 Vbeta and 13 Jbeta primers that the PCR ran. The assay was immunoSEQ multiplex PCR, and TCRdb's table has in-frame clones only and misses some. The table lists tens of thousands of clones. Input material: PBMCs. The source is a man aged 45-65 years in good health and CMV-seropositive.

The CDR3 DNA sequence: TGTGCCAGCTCACCACGGAGCGGGAGGGCCACAGATACGCAGTATTTT. Residues: CASSPRSGRATDTQYF. The chain is built from TRBV18 and TRBJ2-3; TRBD2 matches 10 bases. The CDR3 has 16 residues. The V gene end was trimmed by 1 base and the J gene end by 2 bases; junction bases not matched to a gene: 3. CDR1 is KGHSH and CDR2 is LQKENI in the germline V gene. Full variable domain (outside the CDR3, taken from reference TRBV18 and TRBJ2-3): NAGVMQNPRHLVRRRGQEARLRCSPMKGHSHVYWYRQLPEEGLKFMVYLQKENIIDESGMPKERFSAEFPKEGPSILRIQQVVRGDSAAYFCASSPRSGRATDTQYFGPGTRLTVL.

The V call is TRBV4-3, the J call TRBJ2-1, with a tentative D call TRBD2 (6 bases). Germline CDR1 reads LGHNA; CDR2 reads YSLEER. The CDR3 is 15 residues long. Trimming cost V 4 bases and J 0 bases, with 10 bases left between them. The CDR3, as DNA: TGCGCCAGCAGCCCCGCTAGCGACTCCTACAATGAGCAGTTCTTC. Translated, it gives CASSPASDSYNEQFF.

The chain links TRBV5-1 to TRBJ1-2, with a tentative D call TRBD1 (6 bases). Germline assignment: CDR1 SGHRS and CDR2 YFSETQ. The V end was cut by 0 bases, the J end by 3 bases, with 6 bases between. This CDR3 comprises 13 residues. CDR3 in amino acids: CASSLGTDYGYTF. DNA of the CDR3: TGCGCCAGCAGCTTGGGGACAGACTATGGCTACACCTTC.

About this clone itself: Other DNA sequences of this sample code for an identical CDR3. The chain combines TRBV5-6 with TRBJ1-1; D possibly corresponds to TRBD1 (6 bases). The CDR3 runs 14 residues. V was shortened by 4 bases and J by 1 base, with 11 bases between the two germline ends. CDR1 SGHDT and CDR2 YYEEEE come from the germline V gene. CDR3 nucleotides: TGTGCCAGCAGCCCCGGACAGAGGAACACTGAAGCTTTCTTT. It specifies CASSPGQRNTEAFF.

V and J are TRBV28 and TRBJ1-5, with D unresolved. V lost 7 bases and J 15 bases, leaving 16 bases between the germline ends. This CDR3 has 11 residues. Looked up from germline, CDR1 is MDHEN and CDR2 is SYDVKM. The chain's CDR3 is CASTTAGVWHF. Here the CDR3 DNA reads TGTGCCAGCACTACGGCGGGTGTTTGGCATTTT.

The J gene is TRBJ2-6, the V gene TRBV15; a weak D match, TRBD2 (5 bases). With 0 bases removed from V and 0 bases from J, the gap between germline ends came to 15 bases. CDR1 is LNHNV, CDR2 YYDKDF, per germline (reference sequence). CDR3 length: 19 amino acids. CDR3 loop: CATSRDRGLFRSGANVLTF. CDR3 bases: TGTGCCACCAGCAGAGATCGTGGACTCTTCCGCTCTGGGGCCAACGTCCTGACTTTC.

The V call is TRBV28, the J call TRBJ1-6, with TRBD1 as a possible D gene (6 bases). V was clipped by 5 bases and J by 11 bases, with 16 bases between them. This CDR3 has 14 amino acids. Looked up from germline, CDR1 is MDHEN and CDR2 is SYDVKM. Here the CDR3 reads CASSPLTGVAPLHF. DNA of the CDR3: TGTGCCAGCAGTCCTTTGACAGGAGTGGCACCCCTCCACTTT.

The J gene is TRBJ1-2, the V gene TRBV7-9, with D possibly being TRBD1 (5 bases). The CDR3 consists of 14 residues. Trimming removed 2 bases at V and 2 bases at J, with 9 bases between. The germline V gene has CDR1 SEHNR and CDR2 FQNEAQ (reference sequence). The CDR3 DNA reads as TGTGCCAGCAGCTTACCGGGACTCAACTATGGCTACACCTTC. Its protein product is CASSLPGLNYGYTF.

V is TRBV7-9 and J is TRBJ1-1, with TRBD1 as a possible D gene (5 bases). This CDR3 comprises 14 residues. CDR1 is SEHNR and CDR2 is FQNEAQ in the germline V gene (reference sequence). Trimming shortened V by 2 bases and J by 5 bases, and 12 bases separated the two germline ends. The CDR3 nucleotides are TGTGCCAGCAGCTTATCGGGGGGTAAGACTGAAGCTTTCTTT. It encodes CASSLSGGKTEAFF.

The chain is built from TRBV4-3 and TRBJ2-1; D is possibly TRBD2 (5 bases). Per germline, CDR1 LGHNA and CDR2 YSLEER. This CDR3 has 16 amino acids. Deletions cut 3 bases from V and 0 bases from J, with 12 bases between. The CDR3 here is CASSQASGYSYNEQFF. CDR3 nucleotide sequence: TGCGCCAGCAGCCAGGCAAGCGGATACTCCTACAATGAGCAGTTCTTC.

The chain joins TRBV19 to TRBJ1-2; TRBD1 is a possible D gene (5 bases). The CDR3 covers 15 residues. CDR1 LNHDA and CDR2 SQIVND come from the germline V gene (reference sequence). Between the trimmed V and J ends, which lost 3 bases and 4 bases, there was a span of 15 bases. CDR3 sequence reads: CASSMVSAGFYGYTF. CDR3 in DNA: TGTGCCAGTAGTATGGTTTCGGCAGGGTTCTATGGCTACACCTTC.

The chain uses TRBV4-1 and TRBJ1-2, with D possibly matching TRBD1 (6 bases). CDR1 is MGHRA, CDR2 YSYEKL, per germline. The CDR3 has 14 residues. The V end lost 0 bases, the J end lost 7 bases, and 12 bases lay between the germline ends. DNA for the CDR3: TGCGCCAGCAGCCAAGACAGGGGAGTTGGTGGCTACACCTTC. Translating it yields CASSQDRGVGGYTF.

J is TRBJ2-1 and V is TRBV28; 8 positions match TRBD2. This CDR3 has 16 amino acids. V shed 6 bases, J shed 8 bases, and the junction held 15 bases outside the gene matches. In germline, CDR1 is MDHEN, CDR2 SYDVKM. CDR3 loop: CASRSRSSGSMYEQFF. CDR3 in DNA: TGTGCCAGCAGGTCTCGCTCCAGCGGGAGTATGTATGAGCAGTTCTTC. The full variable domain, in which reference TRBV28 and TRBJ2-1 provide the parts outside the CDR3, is DVKVTQSSRYLVKRTGEKVFLECVQDMDHENMFWYRQDPGLGLRLIYFSYDVKMKEKGDIPEGYSVSREKKERFSLILESASTNQTSMYLCASRSRSSGSMYEQFFGPGTRLTVL.

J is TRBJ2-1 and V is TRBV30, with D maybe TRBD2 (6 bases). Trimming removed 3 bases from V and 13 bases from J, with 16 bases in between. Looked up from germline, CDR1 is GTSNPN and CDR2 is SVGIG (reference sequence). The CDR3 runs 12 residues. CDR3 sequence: CAWSDSREQQFF. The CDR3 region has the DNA TGTGCCTGGAGCGATTCACGGGAGCAACAGTTCTTC. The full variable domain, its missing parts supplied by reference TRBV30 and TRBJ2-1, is SQTIHQWPATLVQPVGSPLSLECTVEGTSNPNLYWYRQAAGRGLQLLFYSVGIGQISSEVPQNLSASRPQDRQFILSSKKLLLSDSGFYLCAWSDSREQQFFGPGTRLTVL.

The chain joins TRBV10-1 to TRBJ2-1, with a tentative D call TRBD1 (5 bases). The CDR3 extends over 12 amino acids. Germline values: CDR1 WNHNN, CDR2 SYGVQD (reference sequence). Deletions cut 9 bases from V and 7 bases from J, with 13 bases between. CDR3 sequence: CASKQVWNEQFF. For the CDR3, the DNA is TGCGCCAGTAAACAGGTCTGGAATGAGCAGTTCTTC.

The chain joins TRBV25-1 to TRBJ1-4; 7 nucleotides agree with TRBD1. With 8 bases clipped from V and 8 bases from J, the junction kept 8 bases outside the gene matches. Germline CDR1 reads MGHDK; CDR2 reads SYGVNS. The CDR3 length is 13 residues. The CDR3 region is CASSPGGWEKLFF. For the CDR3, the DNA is TGTGCCAGCTCTCCAGGGGGGTGGGAAAAACTGTTTTTT.

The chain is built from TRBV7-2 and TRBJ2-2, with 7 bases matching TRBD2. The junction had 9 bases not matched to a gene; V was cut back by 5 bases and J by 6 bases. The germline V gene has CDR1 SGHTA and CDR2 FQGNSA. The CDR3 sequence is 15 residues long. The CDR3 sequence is CASSIRDYLSGELFF. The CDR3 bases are TGTGCCAGCAGCATCCGGGACTACTTATCCGGGGAGCTGTTTTTT.

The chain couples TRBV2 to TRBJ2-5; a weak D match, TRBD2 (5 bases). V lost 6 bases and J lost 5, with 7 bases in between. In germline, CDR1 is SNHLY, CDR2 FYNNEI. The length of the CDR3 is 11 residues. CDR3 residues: CASRRGETQYF. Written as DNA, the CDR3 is TGTGCCAGCAGGAGAGGGGAGACCCAGTACTTC.

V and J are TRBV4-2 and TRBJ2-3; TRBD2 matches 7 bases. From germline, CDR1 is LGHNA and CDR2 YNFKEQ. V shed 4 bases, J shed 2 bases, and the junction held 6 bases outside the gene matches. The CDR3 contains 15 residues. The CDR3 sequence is CASSPLGGTTDTQYF. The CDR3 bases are TGTGCCAGCAGCCCACTGGGGGGGACCACAGATACGCAGTATTTT.

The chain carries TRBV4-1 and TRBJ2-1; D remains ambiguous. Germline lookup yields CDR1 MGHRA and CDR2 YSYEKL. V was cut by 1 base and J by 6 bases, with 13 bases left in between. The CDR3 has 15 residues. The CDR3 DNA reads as TGCGCCAGCAGCCAAGTGCCCCTTAGTATCAATGAGCAGTTCTTC. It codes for CASSQVPLSINEQFF.

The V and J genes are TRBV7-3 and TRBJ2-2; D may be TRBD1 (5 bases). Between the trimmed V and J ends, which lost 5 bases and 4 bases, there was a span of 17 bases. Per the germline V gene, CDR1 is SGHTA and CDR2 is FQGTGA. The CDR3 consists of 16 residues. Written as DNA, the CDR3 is TGTGCCAGCAGCCCCGAGGTCAGGGCGTCCACCGGGGAGCTGTTTTTT. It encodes CASSPEVRASTGELFF. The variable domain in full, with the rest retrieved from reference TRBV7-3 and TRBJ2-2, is GAGVSQTPSNKVTEKGKYVELRCDPISGHTALYWYRQSLGQGPEFLIYFQGTGAADDSGLPNDRFFAVRPEGSVSTLKIQRTERGDSAVYLCASSPEVRASTGELFFGEGSRLTVL.

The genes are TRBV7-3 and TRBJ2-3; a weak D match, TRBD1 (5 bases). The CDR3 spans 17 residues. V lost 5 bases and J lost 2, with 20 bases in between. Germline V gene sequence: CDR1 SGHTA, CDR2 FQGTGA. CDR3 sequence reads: CASSASSWGGYTDTQYF. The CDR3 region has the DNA TGTGCCAGCAGCGCATCCTCATGGGGCGGTTACACAGATACGCAGTATTTT.

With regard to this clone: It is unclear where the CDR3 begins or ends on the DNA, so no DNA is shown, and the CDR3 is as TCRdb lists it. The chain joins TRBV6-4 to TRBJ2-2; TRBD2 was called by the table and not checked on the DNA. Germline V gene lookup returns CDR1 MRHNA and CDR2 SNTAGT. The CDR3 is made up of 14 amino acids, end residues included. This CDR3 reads CASSTSGGTGELFF.